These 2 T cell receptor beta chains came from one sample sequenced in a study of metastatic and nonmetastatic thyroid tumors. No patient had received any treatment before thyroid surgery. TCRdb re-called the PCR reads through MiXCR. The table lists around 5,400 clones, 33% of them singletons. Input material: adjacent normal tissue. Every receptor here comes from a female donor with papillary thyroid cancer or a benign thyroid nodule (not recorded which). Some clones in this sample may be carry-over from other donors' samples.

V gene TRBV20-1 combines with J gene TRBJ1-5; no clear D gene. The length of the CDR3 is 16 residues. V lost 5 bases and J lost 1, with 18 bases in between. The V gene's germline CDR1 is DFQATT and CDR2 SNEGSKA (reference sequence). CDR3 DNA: TGCAGTGCTTCAATACCAGAGATTTACAGCAATCAGCCCCAGCATTTT. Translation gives CSASIPEIYSNQPQHF.

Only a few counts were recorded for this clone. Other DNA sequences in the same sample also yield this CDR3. CDR3 sequence reads: CASSYDRPTGELFF. The CDR3 bases are TGTGCCAGCAGTTACGACAGGCCCACCGGGGAGCTGTTTTTT. V is TRBV6-5 and J is TRBJ2-2; D might be TRBD1 (6 bases). The CDR3 consists of 14 residues. The V end was cut by 2 bases, the J end by 4 bases, with 8 bases between. Germline V gene sequence: CDR1 MNHEY, CDR2 SVGAGI.